This note documents a single TCR beta chain sequence. Its target is unknown. Per germline, CDR1 SQVTM and CDR2 ANQGSEA. Unmatched junction bases numbered 1, after V lost 2 bases and J lost 3 bases. The CDR3 sequence is 12 residues long. MiXCR was run by TCRdb on the reads, yielding one entry per CDR3 protein. Of fewer than 300,000 distinct CDR3 sequences in the sample, about 26% were seen once. The data derive from a study of T cell repertoires in cytomegalovirus infection. Study at large: Indications of both CMV infection and matching HLA type were provided by public TCR beta signatures. Broader study findings: CMV-specific TCR beta clonotypes restricted by HLA-C were the ones dominating the ex vivo response. CMV carriers having the relevant HLA were flagged by cumulative public TCR beta family frequency.

The chain combines TRBV29-1 with TRBJ2-7; the match to TRBD1 covers 7 bases. The clonotype was recovered from a human donor in good health (CMV status not recorded). Some clones in this sample may be carry-over from other donors' samples. Sample: PBMCs. The CDR3 spells CSVERDSYEQYF. CDR3 sequence (DNA): TGCAGCGTTGAAAGGGACAGCTACGAGCAGTACTTC.